This entry lists 27 T cell receptor beta chains sequenced from one sample in a study of neurological immune-mediated disorders. TCRdb reprocessed the 5' RACE reads with MiXCR, giving one entry per CDR3 protein. The table has about 66,000 distinct CDR3 sequences, under 5.5% seen once. The sequencing input was PBMCs. These receptors originate from a woman aged 70-85 years with multiple sclerosis.

This clonotype was observed many times. This chain joins TRBV11-2 and TRBJ1-4; maybe TRBD1 (6 bases). V was cut by 5 bases and J by 7 bases, with 26 bases left in between. The CDR3 spans 18 residues. The germline V gene has CDR1 SGHAT and CDR2 FQNNGV. The CDR3 here is CASSLLPEGGTVGEKLFF. CDR3 coding DNA: TGTGCCAGCAGCCTCCTCCCCGAGGGGGGGACGGTAGGTGAAAAACTGTTTTTT.

The chain links TRBV3-1 to TRBJ2-1; D is uncertain. Germline V gives CDR1 LGHDT, CDR2 YNNKEL (reference sequence). The CDR3 is 14 residues long. Deletions cut 1 base from V and 8 bases from J, with 12 bases between. This CDR3 is CASSQVGWIDEQFF. The CDR3 bases are TGTGCCAGCAGCCAAGTTGGCTGGATCGATGAGCAGTTCTTC.

This clonotype was counted a few times. The chain uses TRBV29-1 and TRBJ2-1, with TRBD2 matching over 14 bases. J was trimmed by 4 bases and V by 5 bases; bases with no gene match: 4. Germline V CDR1 and CDR2: SQVTM, ANQGSEA. This CDR3 has 15 amino acids. CDR3 residues: CSVRTSGRFYNEQFF. The DNA of the CDR3 is TGCAGCGTTCGGACTAGCGGGAGGTTTTACAATGAGCAGTTCTTC.

In its sample, this clonotype was seen many times. This chain connects TRBV7-2 to TRBJ2-2; TRBD2 aligns across 7 bases. V lost 8 bases, J lost 1 base, and 10 bases stayed unmatched. There are 16 residues in the CDR3. Germline CDR1 SGHTA, CDR2 FQGNSA. CDR3 sequence (DNA): TGTGCCAGCCGGCTTTGGGCTAGCGGGAACACCGGGGAGCTGTTTTTT. Translation gives CASRLWASGNTGELFF.

Ten or more counts support this clonotype. J is TRBJ1-1 and V is TRBV10-3, with D unresolved. There are 13 residues in the CDR3. V lost 4 bases, J lost 5 bases, and 11 bases lay in between. Germline assignment: CDR1 ENHRY and CDR2 SYGVKD. CDR3 in amino acids: CAISVTSRTEAFF. CDR3 DNA: TGTGCCATCAGTGTAACCAGCCGGACTGAAGCTTTCTTT.

Ten or more counts support this clonotype. The chain uses TRBV6-5 and TRBJ1-5, with 7 bases identical to TRBD1. Germline CDR1 and CDR2: MNHEY and SVGAGI. V was pared by 5 bases and J by 2 bases, with 3 bases of the junction left unmatched. The CDR3 has 14 residues. For the CDR3, the DNA is TGTGCCAGCAGTGTTGACAGGGGCAATCAGCCCCAGCATTTT. Residues: CASSVDRGNQPQHF.

The genes are TRBV7-6 and TRBJ2-7, with D possibly TRBD2 on 5 matching bases. Trimming left V 1 base short and J 7 bases short, with 11 bases between. The CDR3 spans 13 residues. From germline, CDR1 is SGHVS and CDR2 FNYEAQ. The CDR3 spells CASSLGGNEEQYF. Written as DNA, the CDR3 is TGTGCCAGCAGCTTAGGAGGGAATGAGGAGCAGTACTTC.

This clonotype was found many times. CDR3 region: CASSESPLSPLHF. CDR3 DNA sequence: TGCGCCAGCAGTGAGTCGCCCCTTTCACCCCTCCACTTT. The chain carries TRBV10-1 and TRBJ1-6, with no clear D. Per germline, CDR1 WNHNN and CDR2 SYGVQD (reference sequence). This CDR3 spans 13 amino acids. Trimming shortened V by 0 bases and J by 9 bases, and 6 bases separated the two germline ends.

Regarding this clonotype: Just one base apart from a much larger clone, this may be a read error. The CDR3 spells CASSHWDRGTGELFF. Written as DNA, the CDR3 is TGTGCCAGCAGCCACTGGGACAGGGGAACCGGGGAGCTGTTTTTT. The chain uses TRBV3-1 and TRBJ2-2; 10 bases align to TRBD1. Germline CDR1 and CDR2: LGHDT and YNNKEL (reference sequence). This CDR3 contains 15 residues. The trim removed 3 bases at V and 5 bases at J, leaving 3 bases unmatched.

This clonotype was detected many times. The V and J genes are TRBV12-3 or TRBV12-4 and TRBJ2-3; maybe TRBD1 (6 bases). This CDR3 spans 13 amino acids. Trimming shortened V by 8 bases and J by 4 bases, and 13 bases separated the two germline ends. The CDR3 spells CASEPGAADTQYF. The CDR3 coding sequence is TGTGCCAGCGAACCAGGGGCCGCAGATACGCAGTATTTT.

V usage is TRBV7-3 and J usage is TRBJ2-1; TRBD2 agrees at 12 bases. Trimming cost V 3 bases and J 5 bases; bases outside gene matches: 8. The CDR3 has 17 amino acids. Germline lookup yields CDR1 SGHTA and CDR2 FQGTGA. The CDR3 coding sequence is TGTGCCAGCAGCTTCGCCGGGACTAGCGGGCGGAACAATGAGCAGTTCTTC. It is translated as CASSFAGTSGRNNEQFF.

This clonotype was counted at least ten times. V and J are TRBV20-1 and TRBJ2-7, with 7 bases aligning to TRBD2. V lost 6 bases, J lost 5 bases, and 13 bases stayed unmatched. The CDR3 covers 14 residues. Germline V gives CDR1 DFQATT, CDR2 SNEGSKA (reference sequence). CDR3 coding DNA: TGCAGTGCCCATTACCTAGCGGACCTGGACGAGCAGTACTTC. Amino acids: CSAHYLADLDEQYF.

In its sample, this clonotype was seen many times. The rearrangement uses TRBV13 and TRBJ2-3, with 12 nucleotides matching TRBD2. The V gene's germline CDR1 is PRHDT and CDR2 FYEKMQ (reference sequence). The CDR3 has 15 residues. V was pared by 5 bases and J by 5 bases, with 5 bases of the junction left unmatched. As DNA, the CDR3 is TGTGCCAGCAGCACCGGACTAGCGGGAAAAGATACGCAGTATTTT. Encoded protein: CASSTGLAGKDTQYF.

This clonotype was detected ten times or more. The chain employs TRBV29-1 and TRBJ1-4, with D perhaps TRBD1 (6 bases). The CDR3 is made up of 16 amino acids. The V and J ends lost 4 bases and 1 base respectively, with 16 bases between them. Germline loops: CDR1 SQVTM, CDR2 ANQGSEA. In DNA form, the CDR3 reads TGCAGCGTTGGATCCGGGGGCGGGCTAACTAATGAAAAACTGTTTTTT. It yields the protein CSVGSGGGLTNEKLFF.

The chain has TRBV10-3 and TRBJ2-3, with TRBD1 matching over 7 bases. Trimming cost V 0 bases and J 1 base; bases outside gene matches: 4. The CDR3 extends over 16 amino acids. Germline V lookup: CDR1 ENHRY, CDR2 SYGVKD. This chain's CDR3 is CAISESHRGGTDTQYF. CDR3 sequence (DNA): TGTGCCATCAGTGAGTCACACAGGGGTGGCACAGATACGCAGTATTTT.

This clonotype was observed many times. This chain connects TRBV3-1 to TRBJ2-1; the D is unclear. The CDR3 length is 12 residues. The germline V gene has CDR1 LGHDT and CDR2 YNNKEL (reference sequence). Trimming stripped 0 bases from V and 11 bases from J, with 8 bases between. Here the CDR3 DNA reads TGTGCCAGCAGCCAAGAAGGTGGCAAGCAGTTCTTC. Translated, it gives CASSQEGGKQFF.

The chain carries TRBV7-2 and TRBJ1-2, with TRBD1 matching over 11 bases. CDR3 size: 14 residues. Germline V gene sequence: CDR1 SGHTA, CDR2 FQGNSA. J gave up 5 bases and V 5 bases, and 4 bases lay outside the gene matches. This CDR3 is CASSAGQGAYGYTF. The CDR3 DNA sequence: TGTGCCAGCAGCGCAGGACAGGGGGCATATGGCTACACCTTC.

This clonotype was counted at least ten times. The rearrangement uses TRBV12-3 or TRBV12-4 and TRBJ2-7, with 10 nucleotides matching TRBD2. V lost 6 bases to trimming and J lost 1 base; unmatched junction nucleotides: 6. This CDR3 has 15 amino acids. The CDR3 DNA sequence: TGTGCCAGCAGCTCCCGGACTAGCGGATCCTACGAGCAGTACTTC. Protein product: CASSSRTSGSYEQYF.

This clonotype was counted ten times or more. The J gene is TRBJ1-5, the V gene TRBV20-1; D remains unclear. The CDR3 contains 13 residues. Germline CDR1 reads DFQATT; CDR2 reads SNEGSKA (reference sequence). V was trimmed by 1 base and J by 2 bases, leaving 6 bases between them. The CDR3 DNA reads TGCAGTGCTAGAGCGCAAGGCAATCAGCCCCAGCATTTT. As protein: CSARAQGNQPQHF.

The chain couples TRBV10-3 to TRBJ2-2; TRBD1 might be the D (5 bases). Germline V gene data show CDR1 as ENHRY and CDR2 as SYGVKD. V was pared by 7 bases and J by 3 bases, with 9 bases between. The CDR3 is 13 amino acids. The CDR3 DNA is TGTGCCATCAAGACAGATTACACCGGGGAGCTGTTTTTT. Its translation: CAIKTDYTGELFF.

There are a few counts of this clonotype. The chain combines TRBV7-9 with TRBJ1-2, with TRBD1 matching 7 bases. Trimming removed 7 bases from V and 2 bases from J; junction bases left unmatched: 4. This CDR3 has 13 amino acids. Germline lookup yields CDR1 SEHNR and CDR2 FQNEAQ (reference sequence). The CDR3 sequence is CASTRQGNYGYTF. The DNA for the CDR3 is TGTGCCAGCACCCGACAGGGAAACTATGGCTACACCTTC.

The table lists this clonotype with a few counts. A clone one base away is much larger, so this may be a read error. The gene calls are TRBV20-1 and TRBJ2-7; 7 nucleotides line up with TRBD2. This CDR3 contains 15 residues. Germline V lookup: CDR1 DFQATT, CDR2 SNEGSKA (reference sequence). V shed 6 bases and J 7 bases; nucleotides not matched to a gene: 18. The CDR3 protein is CSALHFAGLTFEQYF. In DNA form, the CDR3 reads TGCAGTGCCCTACACTTCGCGGGACTAACGTTTGAGCAGTACTTC.

This clonotype was seen many times. V is TRBV5-5 and J is TRBJ2-1; 9 bases fit TRBD2. Trimming took 0 bases from V and 7 from J; bases not matched to a gene: 5. The CDR3 is made up of 15 amino acids. Germline V gene sequence: CDR1 SGHKS, CDR2 YYEKEE (reference sequence). Here the CDR3 DNA reads TGTGCCAGCAGCTTGGAACGGCTAGCGGGAAATGAGCAGTTCTTC. Translation gives CASSLERLAGNEQFF. The whole variable domain, filled in from reference TRBV5-5 and TRBJ2-1, reads DAGVTQSPTHLIKTRGQQVTLRCSPISGHKSVSWYQQVLGQGPQFIFQYYEKEERGRGNFPDRFSARQFPNYSSELNVNALLLGDSALYLCASSLERLAGNEQFFGPGTRLTVL.

This clonotype came up many times. J is TRBJ2-7 and V is TRBV7-2, with 8 positions matching TRBD2. With 8 bases clipped from V and 5 bases from J, the junction kept 14 bases outside the gene matches. The germline CDR1 and CDR2 sequences are SGHTA and FQGNSA. The CDR3 is 15 amino acids. CDR3 nucleotides: TGTGCCAGCGGCCTGACCGGCGGGAGGAAGAACGAGCAGTACTTC. It is translated as CASGLTGGRKNEQYF.

In its sample, this clonotype was seen many times. The chain has TRBV29-1 and TRBJ1-1; perhaps TRBD1 as D (6 bases). The CDR3 extends over 13 amino acids. The germline gives CDR1 SQVTM, CDR2 ANQGSEA. V was clipped by 6 bases and J by 5 bases, with 16 bases between them. The CDR3 sequence is CSVGRTAGTEAFF. The DNA for the CDR3 is TGCAGCGTGGGACGGACAGCGGGAACTGAAGCTTTCTTT.

Here the CDR3 DNA reads TGTGCCAGCAGCTTAGCTAGCATGGAGACCCAGTACTTC. Its translation: CASSLASMETQYF. The chain is built from TRBV7-9 and TRBJ2-5; D call uncertain. Trimming left V 0 bases short and J 5 bases short, with 7 bases between. CDR3 length: 13 amino acids. CDR1 and CDR2 (germline): SEHNR, FQNEAQ (reference sequence).

The sample holds many counts of this clonotype. This rearrangement joins TRBV5-1 to TRBJ2-5; 9 nucleotides agree with TRBD1. Per germline, CDR1 SGHRS and CDR2 YFSETQ. The junction had 14 bases not matched to a gene; V was cut back by 4 bases and J by 4 bases. The CDR3 covers 17 residues. The CDR3 sequence: CASSTGLGQGLGETQYF. The CDR3 DNA reads as TGCGCCAGCAGCACTGGATTGGGACAGGGCTTGGGAGAGACCCAGTACTTC.